A selection of T cell receptor beta chains follows, all from one sample in a study of glioma-infiltrating T cells. TCRdb re-analysed the multiplex PCR reads in MiXCR, keeping a single row per CDR3 protein. Among 100,000 to 150,000 distinct CDR3 sequences listed, under 30% were seen once. The specimen sequenced was glioma tissue, nonneoplastic brain tissue, or PBMCs (not recorded which). These receptors were collected from a human donor with low-grade glioma or glioblastoma, undergoing nonglioma brain surgery, or in good health (not recorded which). Both conserved end residues are part of each CDR3. Each record gives: clone size, J gene, D gene, V gene, CDR3 protein, CDR3 DNA. D genes are given only for firm matches. Not all rows give a size; the values are once, few, many and, for expanded clones, a class.

.	TRBJ2-1	.	TRBV20-1	CSASQGRGNEQFF	TGCAGTGCTAGCCAGGGGCGAGGGAATGAGCAGTTCTTC
few	TRBJ2-1	TRBD1	TRBV4-1	CASSQGTGNLAEQFF	TGCGCCAGCAGCCAAGGGACAGGGAACTTGGCTGAGCAGTTCTTC
.	TRBJ1-2	.	TRBV28	CASSSGGTYGYTF	TGTGCCAGCTCGTCGGGGGGCACCTATGGCTACACCTTC
.	TRBJ1-4	TRBD1	TRBV20-1	CGSGTGGEKLFF	TGTGGTTCCGGGACAGGGGGTGAAAAACTGTTTTTT
.	TRBJ1-2	.	TRBV2	CASSEGENYGYTF	TGTGCCAGCAGTGAGGGCGAAAACTATGGCTACACCTTC
.	TRBJ2-5	TRBD1	TRBV6-6	CARSYETGYQETQYF	TGTGCCAGAAGTTACGAGACAGGGTACCAAGAGACCCAGTACTTC
.	TRBJ1-5	.	TRBV7-9	CASSLVSGQPQHF	TGTGCCAGCAGCTTAGTTTCCGGTCAGCCCCAGCATTTT
.	TRBJ1-1	.	TRBV13	CASSLGGIGAGNTEAFF	TGTGCCAGCAGCTTAGGGGGAATTGGGGCAGGGAACACTGAAGCTTTCTTT
many	TRBJ2-5	.	TRBV6-2/TRBV6-3	CASSYSGQTRQTQYF	TGTGCCAGCAGTTATTCCGGCCAGACCCGGCAGACCCAGTACTTC
.	TRBJ2-3	TRBD1	TRBV10-3	CAISKGTVRTDTQYF	TGTGCCATCAGTAAAGGGACAGTTCGCACAGATACGCAGTATTTT
few	TRBJ1-1	.	TRBV3-1	CASSTPLGGNTEAFF	TGTGCCAGCAGCACCCCGTTAGGGGGGAACACTGAAGCTTTCTTT
.	TRBJ2-3	.	TRBV20-1	CSARDPQVSPSDTQYF	TGCAGTGCTAGAGATCCTCAGGTTTCCCCCTCAGATACGCAGTATTTT
few	TRBJ1-6	.	TRBV7-9	CASQGSSPLHF	TGTGCCAGCCAAGGGTCCTCACCCCTCCACTTT
.	TRBJ2-3	.	TRBV6-6	CASSYGGGQGTDTQYF	TGTGCCAGCAGTTACGGAGGGGGACAAGGCACAGATACGCAGTATTTT
few	TRBJ2-1	TRBD2	TRBV12-3/TRBV12-4	CASRAEAGGPNEQFF	TGTGCCAGCAGGGCGGAAGCGGGGGGGCCTAATGAGCAGTTCTTC
.	TRBJ1-5	.	TRBV19	CASSIGWRMGNQPQHF	TGTGCCAGTAGTATTGGATGGAGGATGGGTAATCAGCCCCAGCATTTT
.	TRBJ2-2	.	TRBV28	CASSLGQGARAGELFF	TGCGCCAGCAGTTTAGGGCAAGGGGCGCGCGCCGGGGAGCTGTTTTTT